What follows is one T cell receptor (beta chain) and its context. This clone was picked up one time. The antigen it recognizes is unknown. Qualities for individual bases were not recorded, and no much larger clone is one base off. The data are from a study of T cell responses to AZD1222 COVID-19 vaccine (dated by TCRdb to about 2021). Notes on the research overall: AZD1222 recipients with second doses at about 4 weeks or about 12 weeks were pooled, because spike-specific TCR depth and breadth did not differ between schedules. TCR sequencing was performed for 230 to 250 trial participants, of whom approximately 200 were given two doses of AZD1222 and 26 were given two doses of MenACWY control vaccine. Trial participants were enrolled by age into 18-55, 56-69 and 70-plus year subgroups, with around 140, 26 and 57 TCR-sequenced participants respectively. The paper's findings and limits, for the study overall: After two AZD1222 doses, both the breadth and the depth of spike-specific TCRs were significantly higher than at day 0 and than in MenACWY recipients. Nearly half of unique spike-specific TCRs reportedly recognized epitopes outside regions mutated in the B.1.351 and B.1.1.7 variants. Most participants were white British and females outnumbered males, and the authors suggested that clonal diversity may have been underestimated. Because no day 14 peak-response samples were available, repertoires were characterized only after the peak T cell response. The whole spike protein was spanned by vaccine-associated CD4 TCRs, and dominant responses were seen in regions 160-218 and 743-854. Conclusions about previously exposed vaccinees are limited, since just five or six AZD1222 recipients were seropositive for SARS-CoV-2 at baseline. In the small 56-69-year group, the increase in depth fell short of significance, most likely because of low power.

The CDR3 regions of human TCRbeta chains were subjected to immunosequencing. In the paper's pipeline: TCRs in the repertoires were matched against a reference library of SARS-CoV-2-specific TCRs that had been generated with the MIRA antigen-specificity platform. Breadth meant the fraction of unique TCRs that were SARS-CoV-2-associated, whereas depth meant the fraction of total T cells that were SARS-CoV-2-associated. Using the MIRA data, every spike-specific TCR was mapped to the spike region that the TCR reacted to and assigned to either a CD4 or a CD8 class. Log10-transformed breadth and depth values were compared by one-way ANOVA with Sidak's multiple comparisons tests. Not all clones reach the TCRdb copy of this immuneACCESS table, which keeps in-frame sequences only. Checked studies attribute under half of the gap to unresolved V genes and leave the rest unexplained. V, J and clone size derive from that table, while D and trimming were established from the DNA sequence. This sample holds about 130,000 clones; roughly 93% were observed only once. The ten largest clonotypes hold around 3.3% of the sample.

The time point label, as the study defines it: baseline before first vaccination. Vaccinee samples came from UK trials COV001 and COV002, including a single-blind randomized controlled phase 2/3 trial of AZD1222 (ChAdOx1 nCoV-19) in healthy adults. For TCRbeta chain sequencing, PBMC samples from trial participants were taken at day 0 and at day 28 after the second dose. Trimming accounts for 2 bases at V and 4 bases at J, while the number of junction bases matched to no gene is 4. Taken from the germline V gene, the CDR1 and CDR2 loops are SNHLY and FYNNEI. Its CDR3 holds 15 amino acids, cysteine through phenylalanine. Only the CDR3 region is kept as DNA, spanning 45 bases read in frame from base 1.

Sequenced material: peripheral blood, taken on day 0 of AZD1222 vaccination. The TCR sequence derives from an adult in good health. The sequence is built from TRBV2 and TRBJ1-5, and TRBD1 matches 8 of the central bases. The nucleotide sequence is TGTGCCAGCAGTGAATCAGGGGGCTATAATCAGCCCCAGCATTTT. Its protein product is CASSESGGYNQPQHF.